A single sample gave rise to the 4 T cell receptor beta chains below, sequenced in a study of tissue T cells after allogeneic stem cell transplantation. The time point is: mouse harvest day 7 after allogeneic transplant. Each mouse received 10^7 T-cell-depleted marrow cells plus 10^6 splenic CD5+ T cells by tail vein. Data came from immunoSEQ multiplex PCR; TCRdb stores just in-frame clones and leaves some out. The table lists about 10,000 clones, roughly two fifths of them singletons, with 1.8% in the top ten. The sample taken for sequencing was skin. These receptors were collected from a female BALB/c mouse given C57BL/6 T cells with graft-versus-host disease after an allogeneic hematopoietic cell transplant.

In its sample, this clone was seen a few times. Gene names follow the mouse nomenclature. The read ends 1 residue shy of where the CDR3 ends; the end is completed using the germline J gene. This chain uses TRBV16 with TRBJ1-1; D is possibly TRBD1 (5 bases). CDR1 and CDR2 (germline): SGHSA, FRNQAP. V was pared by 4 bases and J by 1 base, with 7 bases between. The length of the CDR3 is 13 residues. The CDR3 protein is CASSSQGNTEVFF. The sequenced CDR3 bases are TGTGCAAGCAGCTCCCAGGGAAACACAGAAGTCTTC.

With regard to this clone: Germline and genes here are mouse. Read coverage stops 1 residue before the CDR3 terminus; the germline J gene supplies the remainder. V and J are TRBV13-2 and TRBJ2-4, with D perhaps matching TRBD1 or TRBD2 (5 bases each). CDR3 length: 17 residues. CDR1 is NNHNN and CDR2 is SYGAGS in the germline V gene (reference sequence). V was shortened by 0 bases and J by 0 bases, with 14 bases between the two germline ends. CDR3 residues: CASGDADGGPSQNTLYF. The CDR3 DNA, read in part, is TGTGCCAGCGGTGATGCCGACGGGGGACCTAGTCAAAACACCTTGTAC.

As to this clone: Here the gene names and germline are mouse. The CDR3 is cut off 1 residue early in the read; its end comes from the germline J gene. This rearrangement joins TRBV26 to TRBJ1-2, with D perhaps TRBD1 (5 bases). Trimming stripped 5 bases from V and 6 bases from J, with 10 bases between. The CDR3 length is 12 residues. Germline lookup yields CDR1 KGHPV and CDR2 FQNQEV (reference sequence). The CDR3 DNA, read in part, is TGTGCCAGCAGTGTGGTGGGGCCCGACTACACC. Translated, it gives CASSVVGPDYT. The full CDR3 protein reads CASSVVGPDYTF.

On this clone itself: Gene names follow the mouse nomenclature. Incomplete CDR3 DNA: TGTGCCAGCAGCTTAGTTGGGGGTGCTGAGCAGTTC. Protein product: CASSLVGGAEQF. The complete CDR3 protein is CASSLVGGAEQFF. This chain joins TRBV3 and TRBJ2-1; TRBD2 is a possible D gene (6 bases). The CDR3 goes on 1 residue after the read ends, and that part is filled in from the germline J gene. Germline CDR1 is SNHLY and CDR2 is FYNGKV (reference sequence). V dropped 1 base and J dropped 6 bases, with 7 bases sitting between them. CDR3 length: 13 residues.